This T cell receptor (beta chain) appears in the sequencing data of a study of blood T cells in healthy people across ages. This clonotype was seen many times. Its antigen is still unknown. A second PCR, run for roughly 7 to 11 cycles, used a sample-barcoded 5' primer plus a J-beta primer mix. Every cDNA molecule carried a tag from a template-switch adaptor bearing 12 random nucleotides. Using its own MiXCR run on the 5' RACE reads, TCRdb lists one record per CDR3 protein. The table lists 850,000 to 950,000 distinct CDR3 sequences, under 35% of them singletons. In germline, CDR1 is SGHDT, CDR2 YYEEEE. The V gene lost 4 bases and the J gene lost 7 bases, with 14 bases spanning the gap. CDR3 length equals 13 residues. General study results and limits: Aged donors had fewer naive CD4+ cells and lower diversity than long-lived donors.

The V and J genes are TRBV5-6 and TRBJ2-5; a possible D gene is TRBD2 (5 bases). The sequenced sample consisted of blood. The TCR sequence derives from a woman aged 80 or over in good health. The DNA for the CDR3 is TGTGCCAGCAGCCCCCCCAGCGGTGGGACCCAGTACTTC. Translated: CASSPPSGGTQYF.